This TCR beta chain was observed in a study of tumor-infiltrating lymphocytes in oesophageal squamous cell carcinoma. There are many counts of this clonotype. A single record per CDR3 protein comes from TCRdb applying MiXCR to the PCR reads. The sample consists of almost 20,000 distinct CDR3 sequences, approximately 39% of them appearing once. In germline, CDR1 is KGHDR, CDR2 SFDVKD. The CDR3 is made up of 18 amino acids. The V and J ends lost 1 base and 0 bases, in that order; junction bases with no gene match: 5. The TCR originated in a male donor with esophageal squamous cell carcinoma. The sample consisted of esophageal tumor tissue. This chain uses TRBV24-1 with TRBJ2-1; TRBD2 matches 10 bases. CDR3 sequence (DNA): TGTGCCACCAGTGATTTTAGCGGGGGGTCCTCCTCCTACAATGAGCAGTTCTTC. Protein sequence: CATSDFSGGSSSYNEQFF.